What follows are 26 T cell receptor beta chains derived from one specimen sequenced in a study of vaccination effects on CD4 cells after COVID-19. No antigen is known for these receptors. The ViraFEST assay expanded antigen-specific CD4+ T cells with viral peptide pools before sequencing. Cells that had been cultured for roughly eleven days were the source of isolated CD4+ T cells. Vaccine recipients, nucleocapsid antibody negative, had no prior SARS-CoV-2 infection. The repertoire was sequenced with immunoSEQ multiplex PCR; TCRdb's copy has only in-frame clones and lacks some. The data contain tens of thousands of clones, approximately 71% of them singletons. The source was CD4+ T cells from PBMCs cultured with HCoV-OC43 spike peptides, collected before COVID-19 vaccination. Specified subset: HCoV-OC43 spike overlapping peptide pool stimulation. The receptors were gathered from a human donor who received a COVID-19 vaccine.

For the CDR3, the DNA is TGTGCCAGTAGTGAACAGGGAGCATCCTACGAGCAGTACTTC. Its protein is CASSEQGASYEQYF. This chain uses TRBV19 with TRBJ2-7, with D tentatively TRBD1 (6 bases). V lost 5 bases to trimming and J lost 1 base, with 12 bases between them. Germline assignment: CDR1 LNHDA and CDR2 SQIVND (reference sequence). The length of the CDR3 is 14 residues.

This chain joins TRBV6-5 and TRBJ2-7, with D hard to call. The CDR3 covers 14 residues. Germline V gene data show CDR1 as MNHEY and CDR2 as SVGAGI. The V and J ends lost 6 bases and 3 bases respectively, with 15 bases between them. The DNA of the CDR3 is TGTGCCAGCAGGTGGGTAGTCCCCAGCTACGAGCAGTACTTC. It is translated as CASRWVVPSYEQYF.

The rearrangement uses TRBV7-9 and TRBJ1-1, with a weak D call TRBD1 (6 bases). Deletions cut 5 bases from V and 2 bases from J, with 9 bases between. The CDR3 covers 13 residues. CDR1 is SEHNR, CDR2 FQNEAQ, per germline (reference sequence). The CDR3 region is CASSKQGNTEAFF. Written as DNA, the CDR3 is TGTGCCAGCAGCAAACAGGGTAACACTGAAGCTTTCTTT.

V and J are TRBV24-1 and TRBJ2-7, with 7 positions matching TRBD1. CDR1 is KGHDR, CDR2 SFDVKD, per germline. J was trimmed by 5 bases and V by 4 bases; bases with no gene match: 13. The CDR3 is 16 amino acids. The chain's CDR3 is CATSDQHMTGLHEQYF. The CDR3 coding sequence is TGTGCCACCAGTGACCAGCACATGACAGGGCTCCACGAGCAGTACTTC.

The chain employs TRBV5-1 and TRBJ2-5; TRBD2 matches at 8 bases. The J segment lost 2 bases and the V segment lost 6 bases, leaving 6 bases of the junction unmatched. Germline V gene sequence: CDR1 SGHRS, CDR2 YFSETQ. The CDR3 length is 14 residues. The CDR3 sequence is CASTSGGLQETQYF. DNA for the CDR3: TGCGCCAGCACCAGCGGGGGACTACAAGAGACCCAGTACTTC. The entire variable domain, with the rest obtained from reference TRBV5-1 and TRBJ2-5, is as follows: KAGVTQTPRYLIKTRGQQVTLSCSPISGHRSVSWYQQTPGQGLQFLFEYFSETQRNKGNFPGRFSGRQFSNSRSEMNVSTLELGDSALYLCASTSGGLQETQYFGPGTRLLVL.

The genes are TRBV25-1 and TRBJ2-7; D is tentatively TRBD1 or TRBD2 (5 bases each). This CDR3 comprises 13 residues. V was shortened by 2 bases and J by 5 bases, with 10 bases between the two germline ends. Germline V gene sequence: CDR1 MGHDK, CDR2 SYGVNS. CDR3 amino acids: CASSEIRGDEQYF. In DNA form, the CDR3 reads TGTGCCAGCAGTGAAATTAGGGGAGACGAGCAGTACTTC.

The chain combines TRBV3-1 (or the pseudogene TRBV3-2) with TRBJ1-2, with D unclear. V was clipped by 0 bases and J by 2 bases, with 13 bases between them. CDR3 length: 16 amino acids. Germline V lookup: CDR1 LGHDT, CDR2 YNNKEL (reference sequence). DNA of the CDR3: TGTGCCAGCAGCCAAGAGTGGGCAGGTCTCAACTATGGCTACACCTTC. Translation: CASSQEWAGLNYGYTF.

This clone was observed a handful of times. The chain combines TRBV4-1 with TRBJ1-5; TRBD1 matches 7 bases. Trimming at V came to 6 bases and at J to 1 base, leaving 9 bases not matched to a gene. CDR3 length: 16 residues. Germline V gene data show CDR1 as MGHRA and CDR2 as YSYEKL. CDR3 amino acids: CASSRIAGQSNQPQHF. The CDR3, as DNA: TGCGCCAGCAGTCGTATCGCGGGACAGAGCAATCAGCCCCAGCATTTT.

The V and J genes are TRBV11-3 and TRBJ2-6, with D tentatively TRBD2 (5 bases). This CDR3 region has 17 residues. From germline, CDR1 is SGHNT and CDR2 YENEEA. Deletions cut 2 bases from V and 3 bases from J, with 14 bases between. DNA for the CDR3: TGTGCCAGCAGCTTATCGCAAGGAGGCTTTGGGGCCAACGTCCTGACTTTC. Amino acid sequence: CASSLSQGGFGANVLTF.

V gene TRBV4-2 combines with J gene TRBJ2-7; 8 bases are shared with TRBD2. V lost 2 bases and J lost 3; bases outside the gene matches: 6. The CDR3 has 15 amino acids. CDR1 and CDR2 (germline): LGHNA, YNFKEQ. The CDR3 DNA follows: TGTGCCAGCAGCCAACAAAGCGGGGGCAGCTACGAGCAGTACTTC. Amino acids: CASSQQSGGSYEQYF.

This chain links TRBV5-4 with TRBJ1-1, with D perhaps TRBD1 (6 bases). With 1 base removed from V and 4 bases from J, the gap between germline ends came to 11 bases. The CDR3 loop spans 14 amino acids. The germline gives CDR1 SGHNT, CDR2 YYREEE (reference sequence). CDR3 DNA: TGTGCCAGCAGCTTGAGGGGGGTGGGCACTGAAGCTTTCTTT. It is translated as CASSLRGVGTEAFF.

The V call is TRBV18, the J call TRBJ2-1; TRBD2 matches at 11 bases. CDR3 length equals 17 residues. Losses at the gene ends were 3 bases for V and 3 bases for J; bases not matched to a gene: 7. Germline assignment: CDR1 KGHSH and CDR2 LQKENI. Here the CDR3 DNA reads TGTGCCAGCTCACCTAGACTAGCGGGGACGGTCTACAATGAGCAGTTCTTC. Its protein is CASSPRLAGTVYNEQFF.

CDR3 coding DNA: TGTGCCAGCAGTTACTCTTGGACAGGGACTGACAATGAGCAGTTCTTC. Translation: CASSYSWTGTDNEQFF. This chain connects TRBV6-5 to TRBJ2-1; TRBD1 aligns across 8 bases. From germline, CDR1 is MNHEY and CDR2 SVGAGI. The V segment lost 0 bases and the J segment 5 bases; nucleotides outside the gene matches: 6. This CDR3 comprises 16 residues.

The chain links TRBV28 to TRBJ1-5; D not certain. Germline lookup yields CDR1 MDHEN and CDR2 SYDVKM. Between the trimmed V and J ends, which lost 4 bases and 8 bases, there was a span of 6 bases. The CDR3 loop spans 11 amino acids. CDR3 sequence: CASSSGKPQHF. CDR3 sequence (DNA): TGTGCCAGCAGTTCGGGGAAGCCCCAGCATTTT.

This sequence joins TRBV6-5 and TRBJ2-1; D perhaps matches TRBD2 (6 bases). This CDR3 has 14 amino acids. From germline, CDR1 is MNHEY and CDR2 SVGAGI. The ends were cut back, 9 bases at V and 2 bases at J, with 14 bases in the middle. This CDR3 is CASHGGSAYNEQFF. The CDR3 DNA reads TGTGCCAGTCACGGGGGAAGTGCCTACAATGAGCAGTTCTTC.

The J gene is TRBJ2-2, the V gene TRBV7-2, with 8 bases fitting TRBD1. The V segment lost 5 bases and the J segment 7 bases; nucleotides outside the gene matches: 12. This CDR3 comprises 16 residues. Per the germline V gene, CDR1 is SGHTA and CDR2 is FQGNSA. The CDR3 nucleotides are TGTGCCAGCAGCCAAGTGGTCAGGGGGCAAGGCGGGGAGCTGTTTTTT. Its protein is CASSQVVRGQGGELFF.

The chain has TRBV4-2 and TRBJ2-2, with 8 bases that match TRBD2. Germline CDR1 LGHNA, CDR2 YNFKEQ. The CDR3 contains 18 residues. V lost 8 bases and J lost 7; bases outside the gene matches: 21. CDR3 amino acids: CASSTGTRGEAFVGELFF. The CDR3 nucleotides are TGTGCCAGCTCGACCGGGACTAGAGGAGAAGCTTTCGTCGGGGAGCTGTTTTTT.

J is TRBJ1-6 and V is TRBV12-3 or TRBV12-4; D is perhaps TRBD1 (5 bases). The CDR3 has 13 residues. V was clipped by 2 bases and J by 14 bases, with 13 bases between them. CDR3 sequence (DNA): TGTGCCAGCAGTTTATTGTCATTGGGGGCCCTCCACTTT. This codes for CASSLLSLGALHF.

The V and J genes are TRBV19 and TRBJ2-7; tentative D call: TRBD1 (7 bases). Germline V gene lookup returns CDR1 LNHDA and CDR2 SQIVND (reference sequence). V shed 5 bases and J shed 1 base, with 15 bases lying between them. CDR3 length: 15 amino acids. The CDR3 DNA reads as TGTGCCAGTAGTCGACAGGGAGGAGGGTCCTACGAGCAGTACTTC. Translating gives CASSRQGGGSYEQYF.

This clone was observed a handful of times. CDR3 loop: CASSIFSGGNNEQFF. CDR3 nucleotides: TGTGCCAGTAGTATTTTTAGCGGGGGGAACAATGAGCAGTTCTTC. The chain joins TRBV19 to TRBJ2-1, with 10 bases fitting TRBD2. The V and J ends lost 3 bases and 5 bases, in that order; junction bases with no gene match: 4. The CDR3 spans 15 residues. Germline CDR1 LNHDA, CDR2 SQIVND (reference sequence).

This clone was observed a single time. CDR3 in amino acids: CATGTVGGPEAFF. CDR3 nucleotide sequence: TGTGCCACCGGGACAGTGGGTGGCCCTGAAGCTTTCTTT. The V and J genes are TRBV2 and TRBJ1-1; 7 bases agree with TRBD1. The CDR3 has 13 residues. The junction had 11 bases not matched to a gene; V was cut back by 10 bases and J by 6 bases. Per the germline V gene, CDR1 is SNHLY and CDR2 is FYNNEI.

This clone was seen a few times. The chain employs TRBV5-1 and TRBJ2-2, with 8 bases fitting TRBD2. CDR1 and CDR2 from the germline V gene are SGHRS and YFSETQ. CDR3 length: 15 amino acids. The junction had 2 bases not matched to a gene; V was cut back by 0 bases and J by 4 bases. In DNA, the CDR3 is TGCGCCAGCAGCTTGGCCCTAGCGGGCACCGGGGAGCTGTTTTTT. Encoded protein: CASSLALAGTGELFF.

V is TRBV5-4 and J is TRBJ1-1; D ambiguous. From germline, CDR1 is SGHNT and CDR2 YYREEE (reference sequence). V lost 0 bases, J lost 0 bases, and 9 bases lay in between. This CDR3 region has 15 residues. CDR3 in amino acids: CASSLDGRMNTEAFF. In DNA, the CDR3 is TGTGCCAGCAGCTTGGATGGGCGAATGAACACTGAAGCTTTCTTT. Combining the CDR3 with reference TRBV5-4 and TRBJ1-1 gives the whole variable domain ETGVTQSPTHLIKTRGQQVTLRCSSQSGHNTVSWYQQALGQGPQFIFQYYREEENGRGNFPPRFSGLQFPNYSSELNVNALELDDSALYLCASSLDGRMNTEAFFGQGTRLTVV.

This chain uses TRBV6-6 with TRBJ2-1; 7 bases map to TRBD2. The germline V gene has CDR1 MNHNY and CDR2 SVGAGI (reference sequence). The V and J ends lost 5 bases and 0 bases, in that order; junction bases with no gene match: 13. This CDR3 contains 18 residues. The chain's CDR3 is CASSPHLGSGSSYNEQFF. The DNA for the CDR3 is TGTGCCAGCAGTCCCCATTTAGGTAGCGGGTCCTCCTACAATGAGCAGTTCTTC.

The CDR3 DNA reads as TGTGCCAGCAGTGGGCTTAGGGTCGGCGAGCAGTACTTC. Its translation: CASSGLRVGEQYF. The gene calls are TRBV25-1 and TRBJ2-7; no clear D gene. In germline, CDR1 is MGHDK, CDR2 SYGVNS. The V gene lost 4 bases and the J gene lost 6 bases, with 13 bases spanning the gap. The CDR3 contains 13 residues.

V is TRBV12-3 or TRBV12-4 and J is TRBJ2-2; D gene uncertain. V lost 3 bases to trimming and J lost 3 bases, with 2 bases between them. CDR3 size: 12 residues. As DNA, the CDR3 is TGTGCCAGCAGTTTTTACACCGGGGAGCTGTTTTTT. This translates into CASSFYTGELFF.